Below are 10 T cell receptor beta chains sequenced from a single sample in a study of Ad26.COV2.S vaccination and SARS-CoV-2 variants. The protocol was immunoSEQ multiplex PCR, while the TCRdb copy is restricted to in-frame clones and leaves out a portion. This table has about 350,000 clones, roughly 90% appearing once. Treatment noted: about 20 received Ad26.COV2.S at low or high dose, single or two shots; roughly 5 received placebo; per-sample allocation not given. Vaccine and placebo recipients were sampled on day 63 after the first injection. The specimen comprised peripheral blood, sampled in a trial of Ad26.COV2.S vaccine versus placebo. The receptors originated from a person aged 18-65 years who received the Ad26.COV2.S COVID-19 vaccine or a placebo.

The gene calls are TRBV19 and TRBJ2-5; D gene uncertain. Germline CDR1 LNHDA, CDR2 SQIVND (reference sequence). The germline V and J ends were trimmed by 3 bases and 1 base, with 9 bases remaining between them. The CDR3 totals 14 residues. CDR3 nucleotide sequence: TGTGCCAGTAGTATCAGTTGGTCCCAAGAGACCCAGTACTTC. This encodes CASSISWSQETQYF.

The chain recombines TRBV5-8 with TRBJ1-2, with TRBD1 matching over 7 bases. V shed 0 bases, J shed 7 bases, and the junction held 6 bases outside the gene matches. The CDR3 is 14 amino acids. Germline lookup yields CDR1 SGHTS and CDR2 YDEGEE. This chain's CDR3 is CASSLAQGRGGYTF. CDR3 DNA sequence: TGTGCCAGCAGCTTGGCACAGGGGAGGGGTGGCTACACCTTC.

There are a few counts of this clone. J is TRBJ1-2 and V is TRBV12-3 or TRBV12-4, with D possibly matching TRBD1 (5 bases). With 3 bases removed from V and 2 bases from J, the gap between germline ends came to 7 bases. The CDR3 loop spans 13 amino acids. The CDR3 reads CASSFPGNYGYTF. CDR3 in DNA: TGTGCCAGCAGTTTTCCAGGGAACTATGGCTACACCTTC.

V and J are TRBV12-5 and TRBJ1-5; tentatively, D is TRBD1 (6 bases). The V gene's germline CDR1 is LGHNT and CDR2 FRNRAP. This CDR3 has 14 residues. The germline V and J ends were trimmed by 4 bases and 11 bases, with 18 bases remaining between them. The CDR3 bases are TGTGCTAGTGGTTCGGTGGGGGGGGCCGAAGCCCAGCATTTT. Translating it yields CASGSVGGAEAQHF. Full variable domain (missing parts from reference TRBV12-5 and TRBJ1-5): DARVTQTPRHKVTEMGQEVTMRCQPILGHNTVFWYRQTMMQGLELLAYFRNRAPLDDSGMPKDRFSAEMPDATLATLKIQPSEPRDSAVYFCASGSVGGAEAQHFGDGTRLSIL.

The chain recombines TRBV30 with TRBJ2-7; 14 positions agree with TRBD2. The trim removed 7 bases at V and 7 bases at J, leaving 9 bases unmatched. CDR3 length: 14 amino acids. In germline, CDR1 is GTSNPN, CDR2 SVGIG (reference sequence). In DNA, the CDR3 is TGTGCCTCGCGACTAGCGGGAGGGAAGGAAGAGCAGTACTTC. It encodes CASRLAGGKEEQYF.

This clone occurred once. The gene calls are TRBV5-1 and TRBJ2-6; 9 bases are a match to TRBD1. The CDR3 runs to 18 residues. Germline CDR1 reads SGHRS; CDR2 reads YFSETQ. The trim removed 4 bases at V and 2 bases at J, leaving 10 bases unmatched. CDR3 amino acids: CASSAEGQGAAGANVLTF. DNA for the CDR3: TGCGCCAGCAGCGCGGAGGGACAGGGTGCTGCTGGGGCCAACGTCCTGACTTTC.

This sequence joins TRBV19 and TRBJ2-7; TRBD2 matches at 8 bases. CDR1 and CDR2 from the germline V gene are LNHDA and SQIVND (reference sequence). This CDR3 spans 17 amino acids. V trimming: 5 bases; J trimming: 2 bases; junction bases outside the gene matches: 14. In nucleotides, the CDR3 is TGTGCCAGTAGTCTGGTTGGGGGCGGGACTAGAACCTACGAGCAGTACTTC. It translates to CASSLVGGGTRTYEQYF. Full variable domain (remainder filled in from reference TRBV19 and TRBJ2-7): DGGITQSPKYLFRKEGQNVTLSCEQNLNHDAMYWYRQDPGQGLRLIYYSQIVNDFQKGDIAEGYSVSREKKESFPLTVTSAQKNPTAFYLCASSLVGGGTRTYEQYFGPGTRLTVT.

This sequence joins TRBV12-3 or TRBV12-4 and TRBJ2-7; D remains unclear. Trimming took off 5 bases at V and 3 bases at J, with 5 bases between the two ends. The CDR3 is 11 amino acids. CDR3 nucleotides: TGTGCCAGCAGTCATGGCTACGAGCAGTACTTC. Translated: CASSHGYEQYF.

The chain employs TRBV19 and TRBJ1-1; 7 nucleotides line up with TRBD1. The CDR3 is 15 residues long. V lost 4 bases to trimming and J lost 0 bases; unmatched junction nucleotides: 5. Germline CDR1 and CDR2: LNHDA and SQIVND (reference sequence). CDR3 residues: CASSTGQPMNTEAFF. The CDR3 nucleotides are TGTGCCAGTAGTACGGGACAGCCCATGAACACTGAAGCTTTCTTT. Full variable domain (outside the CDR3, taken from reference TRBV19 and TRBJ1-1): DGGITQSPKYLFRKEGQNVTLSCEQNLNHDAMYWYRQDPGQGLRLIYYSQIVNDFQKGDIAEGYSVSREKKESFPLTVTSAQKNPTAFYLCASSTGQPMNTEAFFGQGTRLTVV.

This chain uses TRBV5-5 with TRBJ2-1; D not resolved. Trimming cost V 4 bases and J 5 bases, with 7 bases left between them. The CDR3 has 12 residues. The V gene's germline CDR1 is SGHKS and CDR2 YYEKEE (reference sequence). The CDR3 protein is CASSPVNNEQFF. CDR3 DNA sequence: TGTGCCAGCAGCCCCGTAAACAATGAGCAGTTCTTC.